What follows are 11 T cell receptor beta chains derived from one specimen sequenced in a study of post-analysis software for immune sequencing data. What these receptors recognize is not known. Study results and caveats: Five or six TRBV segments were significantly more frequent in patients than in controls. TRBV5-6, TRBV5-1 and TRBV20-1 were among these segments.

Unique molecular identifiers had been added to the TCR beta cDNA libraries. Each CDR3 protein gets one entry after TCRdb re-called the PCR reads with MiXCR. This sample carries about 820,000 distinct CDR3 sequences, around 53% of them seen once, and the ten largest clones take approximately 4.3%. The sequencing sample was made of blood. All receptors derive from a girl aged 5-17 years with multiple sclerosis.

To note about this clonotype: The junction departs from germline at one end; a sequencing error may be responsible. J is TRBJ1-4 and V is TRBV7-9; D may be TRBD1 (5 bases). CDR3 length: 11 amino acids. Germline V gene sequence: CDR1 SEHNR, CDR2 FQNEAQ (reference sequence). The CDR3 loop reads CLGATNEKLFF. CDR3 nucleotide sequence: TGCCTGGGGGCAACTAATGAAAAACTGTTTTTT. The full variable domain, in which reference TRBV7-9 and TRBJ1-4 provide the parts outside the CDR3, is DTGVSQNPRHKITKRGQNVTFRCDPISEHNRLYWYRQTLGQGPEFLTYFQNEAQLEKSRLLSDRFSAERPKGSFSTLEIQRTEQGDSAMYLCLGATNEKLFFGSGTQLSVL.

This rearrangement joins TRBV20-1 to TRBJ2-7, with TRBD2 matching over 7 bases. Germline-derived CDR1 and CDR2 are DFQATT and SNEGSKA (reference sequence). The J segment lost 4 bases and the V segment lost 2 bases, leaving 5 bases of the junction unmatched. This CDR3 is 13 amino acids long. The CDR3 DNA reads TGCAGTGCTAGAACCGCGGGAGAATACGAGCAGTACTTC. As protein: CSARTAGEYEQYF.

The chain is built from TRBV20-1 and TRBJ2-1; 8 nucleotides align to TRBD2. The J call may be mistaken, given a closer DNA end match to TRBJ2-7. CDR1 and CDR2 (germline): DFQATT, SNEGSKA (reference sequence). This CDR3 contains 16 residues. The CDR3 bases are TGCAGTGCTAGAGGGGTAGCGGGGAGCTCCTACAATGAGCAGTACTTC. It yields the protein CSARGVAGSSYNEQYF.

This clonotype was picked up a small number of times. The gene calls are TRBV12-3 or TRBV12-4 and TRBJ2-7, with a possible D match to TRBD2 (5 bases). V was shortened by 1 base and J by 5 bases, with 12 bases between the two germline ends. This CDR3 is 14 amino acids long. CDR3 sequence: CASSLGGIGHEQYF. Here the CDR3 DNA reads TGTGCCAGCAGTTTAGGAGGGATCGGCCACGAGCAGTACTTC.

DNA of the CDR3: TGCGCCAGCAGCTTAGTAGACAGGCCCCACGAGCAGTACTTC. It specifies CASSLVDRPHEQYF. The rearrangement uses TRBV5-1 and TRBJ2-4; D possibly corresponds to TRBD1 (6 bases). With the DNA end fitting TRBJ2-7 better, the J assignment may be wrong. The CDR3 spans 14 residues. CDR1 is SGHRS, CDR2 YFSETQ, per germline.

CDR3 loop: CASSLGADVETQYF. CDR3 in DNA: TGCGCCAGCAGCTTGGGGGCAGACGTTGAGACCCAGTACTTC. This chain connects TRBV5-1 to TRBJ2-5; D gene uncertain. Trimming pared 0 bases from V and 5 bases from J, leaving 11 bases between. The CDR3 loop spans 14 amino acids. The germline CDR1 and CDR2 sequences are SGHRS and YFSETQ.

The V call is TRBV6-1, the J call TRBJ1-2, with D hard to call. Germline V CDR1 and CDR2: MNHNS, SASEGT. The CDR3 spans 17 residues. The V gene lost 5 bases and the J gene lost 0 bases, with 19 bases spanning the gap. The CDR3, as DNA: TGTGCCAGCAGTCCCAGTGGGTGGGGAGCACCTAACTATGGCTACACCTTC. Amino acids: CASSPSGWGAPNYGYTF.

The CDR3 DNA follows: TGTGCCAGCAGTTTCGGGACAGCAACCTACGAGCAGTACTTC. Amino acid sequence: CASSFGTATYEQYF. The chain recombines TRBV6-6 with TRBJ2-7; 7 bases align to TRBD1. V dropped 4 bases and J dropped 2; count of bases not matched to a gene: 5. The CDR3 runs to 14 residues. Germline CDR1 reads MNHNY; CDR2 reads SVGAGI (reference sequence).

The V call is TRBV7-8, the J call TRBJ2-1; D gene ambiguous. Germline loops: CDR1 SGHVS, CDR2 FQNEAQ. This CDR3 has 16 residues. The germline V and J ends were trimmed by 5 bases and 1 base, with 15 bases remaining between them. In DNA, the CDR3 is TGTGCCAGCAGCCTCAGGCTGGACCCTTCCTACAATGAGCAGTTCTTC. Protein sequence: CASSLRLDPSYNEQFF.

The genes are TRBV7-2 and TRBJ1-6, with 9 bases matching TRBD1. The germline V gene has CDR1 SGHTA and CDR2 FQGNSA. J lost 1 base, V lost 4 bases, and 2 bases had no gene match. The CDR3 covers 16 residues. CDR3 coding DNA: TGTGCCAGCAGCTCGGACAGGGGATCCTATAATTCACCCCTCCACTTT. It is translated as CASSSDRGSYNSPLHF.

This chain joins TRBV3-1 and TRBJ1-2; possible D gene TRBD1, 6 bases. CDR1 is LGHDT, CDR2 YNNKEL, per germline (reference sequence). The V gene lost 4 bases and the J gene lost 4 bases, with 13 bases spanning the gap. This CDR3 has 14 amino acids. The CDR3 DNA follows: TGTGCCAGCAGCCTAGGGGGACTCATCTATGGCTACACCTTC. Protein sequence: CASSLGGLIYGYTF.